Listed here are 14 T cell receptor beta chains from one sample, sequenced in a study of Ad26.COV2.S vaccination and SARS-CoV-2 variants. Treatment reported: 15 to 20 received Ad26.COV2.S at low or high dose, single or two shots; several received placebo; per-sample allocation not given. The samples were gathered on day 63 after the first injection of vaccine or placebo. Profiled with immunoSEQ multiplex PCR; TCRdb holds only in-frame clones, not every one. The table shows fewer than 500,000 clones, with roughly 89% occurring only once. The sample was peripheral blood, taken in a trial of Ad26.COV2.S vaccine versus placebo. The receptors shown here come from a person aged 18-60 years who received the Ad26.COV2.S COVID-19 vaccine or a placebo.

The chain employs TRBV24-1 and TRBJ1-5; 10 bases align to TRBD1. V gave up 3 bases and J gave up 1 base; unmatched junction bases: 2. The germline CDR1 and CDR2 sequences are KGHDR and SFDVKD. The CDR3 covers 16 residues. Written as DNA, the CDR3 is TGTGCCACCAGTGATCCGGGACAGGGGAGCAATCAGCCCCAGCATTTT. It codes for CATSDPGQGSNQPQHF.

The CDR3 region has the DNA TGTGCCAGCAGCCCTCTTTCCGGAGCCACAGATACGCAGTATTTT. Its protein product is CASSPLSGATDTQYF. The chain recombines TRBV5-4 with TRBJ2-3; no definite D call. CDR3 size: 15 residues. CDR1 is SGHNT, CDR2 YYREEE, per germline (reference sequence). Trimming shortened V by 4 bases and J by 2 bases, and 14 bases separated the two germline ends.

The chain joins TRBV15 to TRBJ2-7, with a tentative D call TRBD1 (6 bases). Germline V CDR1 and CDR2: LNHNV, YYDKDF (reference sequence). There are 13 residues in the CDR3. V was trimmed by 0 bases and J by 5 bases, leaving 8 bases between them. DNA of the CDR3: TGTGCCACCAGCAGAGATCACAGGGACGAGCAGTACGTC. It translates to CATSRDHRDEQYV.

This clone came up once. Written as DNA, the CDR3 is TGCGCCAGCAGCGATGGACAGGGTGTCGAAAAACTGTTTTTT. It translates to CASSDGQGVEKLFF. The rearrangement uses TRBV5-1 and TRBJ1-4; 8 bases match TRBD1. V lost 4 bases to trimming and J lost 8 bases; unmatched junction nucleotides: 7. CDR3 length: 14 amino acids. Germline CDR1 is SGHRS and CDR2 is YFSETQ.

The chain has TRBV7-6 and TRBJ1-6; TRBD1 matches 7 bases. The V segment lost 5 bases and the J segment 0 bases; nucleotides outside the gene matches: 13. CDR3 length: 19 residues. The germline V gene has CDR1 SGHVS and CDR2 FNYEAQ. CDR3 sequence reads: CASSGDRTRSPSYNSPLHF. CDR3 in DNA: TGTGCCAGCAGCGGGGACAGAACCCGTTCTCCCTCCTATAATTCACCCCTCCACTTT.

This chain uses TRBV12-3 or TRBV12-4 with TRBJ2-1; D unclear. V was clipped by 8 bases and J by 8 bases, with 10 bases between them. This CDR3 region has 11 residues. CDR3 in DNA: TGTGCCAGCTCTCGGGTCTATGAGCAGTTCTTC. Translated: CASSRVYEQFF.

V usage is TRBV5-8 and J usage is TRBJ2-5; 7 bases match TRBD1. With V trimmed by 7 bases and J by 2 bases, 5 bases remained unmatched. CDR1 and CDR2 from the germline V gene are SGHTS and YDEGEE. This CDR3 comprises 13 residues. For the CDR3, the DNA is TGTGCCAGCGCATCAGGGGGACAAGAGACCCAGTACTTC. Translated, it gives CASASGGQETQYF.

The V gene is TRBV5-1, the J gene TRBJ2-7, with D uncertain. Looked up from germline, CDR1 is SGHRS and CDR2 is YFSETQ. The V and J ends lost 0 bases and 2 bases respectively, with 9 bases between them. The CDR3 runs 14 residues. CDR3 DNA sequence: TGCGCCAGCAGCTTGGGTACAGAAACCTACGAGCAGTACTTC. Its protein product is CASSLGTETYEQYF.

The chain recombines TRBV5-6 with TRBJ1-2; D call uncertain. Trimming cost V 0 bases and J 5 bases, with 8 bases left between them. Germline V gives CDR1 SGHDT, CDR2 YYEEEE. The CDR3 is 13 amino acids. CDR3 nucleotide sequence: TGTGCCAGCAGCTTGGCAGGATTTTATGGCTACACCTTC. It codes for CASSLAGFYGYTF.

The chain links TRBV29-1 to TRBJ2-4; 8 bases map to TRBD2. This CDR3 comprises 15 residues. Germline V gene sequence: CDR1 SQVTM, CDR2 ANQGSEA. V lost 6 bases, J lost 0 bases, and 7 bases stayed unmatched. CDR3 protein: CSVRAGDIAKNIQYF. CDR3 nucleotide sequence: TGCAGCGTCCGAGCGGGAGACATAGCCAAAAACATTCAGTACTTC.

The V call is TRBV6-2 or TRBV6-3, the J call TRBJ2-7, with TRBD1 matching 8 bases. There are 15 residues in the CDR3. Germline V gene sequence: CDR1 MNHEY, CDR2 SVGEGT. J was trimmed by 2 bases and V by 3 bases; bases with no gene match: 6. CDR3: CASSYLDRGTYEQYF. For the CDR3, the DNA is TGTGCCAGCAGTTATCTAGACAGGGGTACCTACGAGCAGTACTTC.

The chain uses TRBV5-1 and TRBJ2-7; possible D gene TRBD2, 6 bases. This CDR3 contains 17 residues. CDR1 is SGHRS, CDR2 YFSETQ, per germline. Trimming cost V 4 bases and J 5 bases, with 25 bases left between them. Here the CDR3 reads CASSPEGSGSGRHEQYF. CDR3 bases: TGCGCCAGCAGCCCGGAGGGGTCGGGGAGTGGGCGCCACGAGCAGTACTTC. The full variable domain, rest sourced from reference TRBV5-1 and TRBJ2-7, is KAGVTQTPRYLIKTRGQQVTLSCSPISGHRSVSWYQQTPGQGLQFLFEYFSETQRNKGNFPGRFSGRQFSNSRSEMNVSTLELGDSALYLCASSPEGSGSGRHEQYFGPGTRLTVT.

The CDR3 sequence is CASSGDENIQYF. In DNA form, the CDR3 reads TGTGCCAGCAGCGGCGACGAAAACATTCAGTACTTC. The chain is built from TRBV7-2 and TRBJ2-4; D uncertain. CDR1 is SGHTA and CDR2 is FQGNSA in the germline V gene. The CDR3 runs 12 residues. Trimming stripped 5 bases from V and 5 bases from J, with 7 bases between.

This clone has a single count. J is TRBJ2-7 and V is TRBV4-2, with D possibly matching TRBD1 (6 bases). CDR1 LGHNA and CDR2 YNFKEQ come from the germline V gene. Trimming shortened V by 4 bases and J by 2 bases, and 15 bases separated the two germline ends. The CDR3 is made up of 15 amino acids. This CDR3 is CASSRDTGGPYEQYV. The CDR3 coding sequence is TGTGCCAGCAGCCGAGACACTGGGGGCCCCTACGAGCAGTACGTC.